This T cell receptor (beta chain) was sequenced during a study of tumor-infiltrating lymphocytes in primary liver carcinoma. As for the study in general: Patients, male and female, were 30 to 69 years old. Notes on the study in general: Since sampling was bulk and unsorted, CD4+ and CD8+ repertoires were not compared. Tumors reached a significantly greater top-250-clone fraction than blood did (p = 0.039).

Remarks on this clonotype: Its antigen is as yet unknown. This may be a read error: a much more frequent sequence differs by one nucleotide.

Total RNA amounting to 500 ng was the source from which TCR beta cDNA was made with a constant-region primer. For TCR beta, libraries were produced by three nested multiplex PCR rounds using slightly modified ARM-PCR. Running roughly 10 cycles apiece, the first two PCR rounds relied on TRBV1-TRBV30 forward primers together with a C-beta reverse primer. MiXCR was run by TCRdb on the multiplex PCR reads, yielding one entry per CDR3 protein. The sample has fewer than 400,000 distinct CDR3 sequences, approximately 60% seen once. J lost 3 bases, V lost 7 bases, and 6 bases had no gene match. Germline V gene data show CDR1 as MNHEY and CDR2 as SVGEGT. This CDR3 spans 14 amino acids. They got blood RNA out of unsorted whole blood and also pulled out germline DNA. Those patients suffered from chronic HBV infection and were treatment-naive.

The sample was peripheral blood. This chain joins TRBV6-2 or TRBV6-3 and TRBJ2-7, with 10 positions matching TRBD1. This TCR came from a middle-aged man with primary liver carcinoma and hepatitis B virus infection. CDR3 sequence: CASIEGTGVYEQYF. The CDR3 nucleotides read TGTGCCAGCATCGAGGGGACAGGGGTCTACGAGCAGTACTTC.